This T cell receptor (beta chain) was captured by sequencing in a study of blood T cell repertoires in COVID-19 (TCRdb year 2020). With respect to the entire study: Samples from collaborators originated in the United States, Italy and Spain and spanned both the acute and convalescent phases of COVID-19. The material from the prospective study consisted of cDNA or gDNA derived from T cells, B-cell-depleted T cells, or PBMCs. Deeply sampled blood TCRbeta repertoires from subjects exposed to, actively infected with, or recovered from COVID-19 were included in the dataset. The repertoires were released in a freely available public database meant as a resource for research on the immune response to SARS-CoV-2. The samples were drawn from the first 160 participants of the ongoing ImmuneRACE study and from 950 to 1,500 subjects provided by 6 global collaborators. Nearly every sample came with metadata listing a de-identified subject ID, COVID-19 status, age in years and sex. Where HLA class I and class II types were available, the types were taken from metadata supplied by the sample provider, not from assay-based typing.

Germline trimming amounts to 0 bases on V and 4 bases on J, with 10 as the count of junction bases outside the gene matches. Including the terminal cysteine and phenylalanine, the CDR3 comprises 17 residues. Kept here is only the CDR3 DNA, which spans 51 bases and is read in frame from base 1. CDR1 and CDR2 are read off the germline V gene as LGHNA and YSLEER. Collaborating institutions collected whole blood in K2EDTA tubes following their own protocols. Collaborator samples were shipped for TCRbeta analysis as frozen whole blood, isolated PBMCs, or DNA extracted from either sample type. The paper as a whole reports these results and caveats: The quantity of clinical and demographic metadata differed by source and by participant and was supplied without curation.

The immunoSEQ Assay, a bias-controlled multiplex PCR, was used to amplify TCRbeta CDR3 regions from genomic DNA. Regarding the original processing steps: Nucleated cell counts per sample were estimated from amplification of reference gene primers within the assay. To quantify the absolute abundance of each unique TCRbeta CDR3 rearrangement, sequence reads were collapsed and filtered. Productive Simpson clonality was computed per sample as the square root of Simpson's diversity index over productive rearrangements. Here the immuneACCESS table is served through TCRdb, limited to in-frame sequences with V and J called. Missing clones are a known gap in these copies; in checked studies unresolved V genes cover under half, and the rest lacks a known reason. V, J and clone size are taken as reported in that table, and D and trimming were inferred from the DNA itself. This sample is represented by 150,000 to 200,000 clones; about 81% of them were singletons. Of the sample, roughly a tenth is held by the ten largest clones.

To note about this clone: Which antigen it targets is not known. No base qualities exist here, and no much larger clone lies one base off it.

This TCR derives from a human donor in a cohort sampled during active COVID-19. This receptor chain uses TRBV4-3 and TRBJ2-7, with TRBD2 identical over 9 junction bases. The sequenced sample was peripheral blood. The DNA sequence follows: TGCGCCAGCAGCCAAGACTGGGTGGCGGGAGGGCTTTACGAGCAGTACTTC. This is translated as CASSQDWVAGGLYEQYF.